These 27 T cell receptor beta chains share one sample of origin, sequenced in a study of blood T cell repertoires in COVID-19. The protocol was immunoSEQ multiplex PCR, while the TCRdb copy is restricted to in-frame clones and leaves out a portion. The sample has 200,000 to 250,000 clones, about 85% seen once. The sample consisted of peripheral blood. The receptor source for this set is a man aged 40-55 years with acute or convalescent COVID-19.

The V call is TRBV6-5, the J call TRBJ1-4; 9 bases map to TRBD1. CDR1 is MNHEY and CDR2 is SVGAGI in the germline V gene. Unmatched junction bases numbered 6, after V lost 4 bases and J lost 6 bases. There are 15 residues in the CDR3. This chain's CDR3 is CASSSDRGQDEKLFF. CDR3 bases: TGTGCCAGCAGTTCGGACAGGGGCCAGGATGAAAAACTGTTTTTT.

In nucleotides, the CDR3 is TGCAGTGCTGGCAAACAAGAGACCCAGTACTTC. This sequence encodes CSAGKQETQYF. The chain couples TRBV20-1 to TRBJ2-5; D unresolved. The V gene's germline CDR1 is DFQATT and CDR2 SNEGSKA (reference sequence). The CDR3 covers 11 residues. Deletions cut 5 bases from V and 2 bases from J, with 6 bases between.

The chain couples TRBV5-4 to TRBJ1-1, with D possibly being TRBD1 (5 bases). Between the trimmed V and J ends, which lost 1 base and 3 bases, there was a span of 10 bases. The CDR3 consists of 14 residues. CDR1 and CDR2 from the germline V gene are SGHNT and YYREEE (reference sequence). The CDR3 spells CASSLWGGDTEAFF. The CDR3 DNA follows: TGTGCCAGCAGCTTGTGGGGGGGAGACACTGAAGCTTTCTTT.

Here the CDR3 DNA reads TGTGCCAGCAGCCCTGGGGGGGCCTCGCTCGAGCAGTACTTC. Its protein is CASSPGGASLEQYF. The chain links TRBV9 to TRBJ2-7; tentative D call: TRBD2 (7 bases). The length of the CDR3 is 14 residues. The V and J ends lost 4 bases and 6 bases respectively, with 17 bases between them. Germline V lookup: CDR1 SGDLS, CDR2 YYNGEE.

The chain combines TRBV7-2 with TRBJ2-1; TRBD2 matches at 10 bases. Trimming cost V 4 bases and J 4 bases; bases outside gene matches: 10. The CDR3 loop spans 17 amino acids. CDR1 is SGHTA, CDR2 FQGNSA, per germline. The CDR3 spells CASSSYLAGVKYNEQFF. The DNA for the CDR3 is TGTGCCAGCAGCTCCTACCTAGCGGGGGTTAAGTACAATGAGCAGTTCTTC.

For the CDR3, the DNA is TGTGCCAGCAGTGTCAGTTCGGGGACTGAAGCTTTCTTT. It yields the protein CASSVSSGTEAFF. The chain has TRBV6-4 and TRBJ1-1, with D unclear. Germline V gene data show CDR1 as MRHNA and CDR2 as SNTAGT. Deletions cut 4 bases from V and 5 bases from J, with 11 bases between. The CDR3 extends over 13 amino acids.

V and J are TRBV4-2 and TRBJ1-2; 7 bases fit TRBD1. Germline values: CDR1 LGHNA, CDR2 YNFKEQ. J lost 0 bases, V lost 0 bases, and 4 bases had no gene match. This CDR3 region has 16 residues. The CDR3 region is CASSQDADRANYGYTF. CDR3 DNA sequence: TGTGCCAGCAGCCAAGATGCCGACAGGGCTAACTATGGCTACACCTTC.

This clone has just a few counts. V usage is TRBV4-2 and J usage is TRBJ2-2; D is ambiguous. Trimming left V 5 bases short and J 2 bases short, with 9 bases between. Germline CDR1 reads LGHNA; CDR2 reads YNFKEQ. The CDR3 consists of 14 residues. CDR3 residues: CASSSRGNTGELFF. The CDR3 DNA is TGTGCCAGCAGCTCAAGAGGAAACACCGGGGAGCTGTTTTTT.

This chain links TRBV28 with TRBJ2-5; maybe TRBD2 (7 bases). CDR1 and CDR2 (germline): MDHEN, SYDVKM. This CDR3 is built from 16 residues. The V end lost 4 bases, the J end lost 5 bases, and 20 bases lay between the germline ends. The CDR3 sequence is CASSSPRGAVGETQYF. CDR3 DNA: TGTGCCAGCAGTTCGCCCCGGGGGGCGGTCGGGGAGACCCAGTACTTC.

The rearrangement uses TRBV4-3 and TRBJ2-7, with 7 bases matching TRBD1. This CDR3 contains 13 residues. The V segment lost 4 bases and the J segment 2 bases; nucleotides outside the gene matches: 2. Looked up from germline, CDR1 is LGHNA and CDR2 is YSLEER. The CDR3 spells CASSLGTAYEQYF. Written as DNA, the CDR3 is TGCGCCAGCAGCCTAGGGACAGCCTACGAGCAGTACTTC.

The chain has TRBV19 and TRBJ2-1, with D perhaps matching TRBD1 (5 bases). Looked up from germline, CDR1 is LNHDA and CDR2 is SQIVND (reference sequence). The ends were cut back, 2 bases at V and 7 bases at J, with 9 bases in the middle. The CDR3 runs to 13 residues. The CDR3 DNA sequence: TGTGCCAGTAGTATAAACCGACAGAATGAGCAGTTCTTC. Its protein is CASSINRQNEQFF.

This CDR3 reads CASSVAAGGYLPQYF. For the CDR3, the DNA is TGTGCCAGCAGCGTAGCGGCGGGGGGGTACCTCCCCCAGTACTTC. The chain recombines TRBV9 with TRBJ2-5; 9 bases align to TRBD2. The trim removed 0 bases at V and 9 bases at J, leaving 9 bases unmatched. CDR3 length equals 15 residues. Germline V gene sequence: CDR1 SGDLS, CDR2 YYNGEE.

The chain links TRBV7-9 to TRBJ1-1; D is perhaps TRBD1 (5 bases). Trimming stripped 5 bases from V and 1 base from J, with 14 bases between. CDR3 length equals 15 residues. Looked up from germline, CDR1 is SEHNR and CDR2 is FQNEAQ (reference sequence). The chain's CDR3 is CASSLRGTSNTEAFF. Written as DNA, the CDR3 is TGTGCCAGCAGCCTAAGGGGCACCTCGAACACTGAAGCTTTCTTT.

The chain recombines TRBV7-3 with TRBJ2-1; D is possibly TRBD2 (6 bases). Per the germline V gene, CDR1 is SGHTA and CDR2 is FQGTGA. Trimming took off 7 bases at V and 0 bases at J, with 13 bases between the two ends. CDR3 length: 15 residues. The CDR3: CASTAGPSSYNEQFF. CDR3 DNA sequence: TGTGCCAGCACCGCGGGGCCTAGCTCCTACAATGAGCAGTTCTTC.

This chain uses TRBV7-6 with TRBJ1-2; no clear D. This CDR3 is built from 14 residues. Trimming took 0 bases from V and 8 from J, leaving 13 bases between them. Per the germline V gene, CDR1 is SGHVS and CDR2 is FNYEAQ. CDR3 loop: CASSLAEGMGGYTF. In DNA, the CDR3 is TGTGCCAGCAGCTTAGCGGAGGGAATGGGCGGCTACACCTTC.

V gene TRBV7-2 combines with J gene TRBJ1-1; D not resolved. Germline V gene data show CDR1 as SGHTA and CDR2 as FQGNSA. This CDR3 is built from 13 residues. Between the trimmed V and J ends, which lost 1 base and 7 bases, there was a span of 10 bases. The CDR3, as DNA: TGTGCCAGCAGCTTAGAAAGTGCGGGTGAAGCTTTCTTT. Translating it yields CASSLESAGEAFF. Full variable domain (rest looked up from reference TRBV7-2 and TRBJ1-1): GAGVSQSPSNKVTEKGKDVELRCDPISGHTALYWYRQSLGQGLEFLIYFQGNSAPDKSGLPSDRFSAERTGGSVSTLTIQRTQQEDSAVYLCASSLESAGEAFFGQGTRLTVV.

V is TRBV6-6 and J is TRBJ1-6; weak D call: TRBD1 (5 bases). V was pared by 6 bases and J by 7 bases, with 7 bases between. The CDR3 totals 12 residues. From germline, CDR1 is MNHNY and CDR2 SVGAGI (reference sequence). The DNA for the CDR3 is TGTGCCAGCAGGGGGCAGAATTCACCCCTCCACTTT. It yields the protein CASRGQNSPLHF.

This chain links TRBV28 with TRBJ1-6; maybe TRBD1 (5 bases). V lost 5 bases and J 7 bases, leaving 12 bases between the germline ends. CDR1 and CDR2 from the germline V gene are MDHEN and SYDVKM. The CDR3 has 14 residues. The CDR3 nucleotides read TGTGCCAGCAGTGACTGGACACCGAATTCACCCCTCCACTTT. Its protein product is CASSDWTPNSPLHF.

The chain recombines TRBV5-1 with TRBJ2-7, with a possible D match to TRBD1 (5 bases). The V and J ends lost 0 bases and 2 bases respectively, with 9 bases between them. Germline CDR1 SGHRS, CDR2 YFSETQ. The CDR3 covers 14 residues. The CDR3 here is CASSLEQGTYEQYF. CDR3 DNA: TGCGCCAGCAGCTTGGAGCAGGGAACCTACGAGCAGTACTTC.

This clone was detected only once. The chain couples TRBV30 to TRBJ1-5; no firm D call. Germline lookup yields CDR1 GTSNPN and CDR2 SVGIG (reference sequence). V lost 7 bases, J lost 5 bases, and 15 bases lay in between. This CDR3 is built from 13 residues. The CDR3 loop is CAYGFGRDQPQHF. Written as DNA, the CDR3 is TGTGCCTATGGATTCGGGAGGGATCAGCCCCAGCATTTT.

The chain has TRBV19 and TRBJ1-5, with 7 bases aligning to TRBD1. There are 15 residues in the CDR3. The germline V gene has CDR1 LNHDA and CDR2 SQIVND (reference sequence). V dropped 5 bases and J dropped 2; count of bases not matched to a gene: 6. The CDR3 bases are TGTGCCAGTAGTCTACAGGGGAGCGGCAATCAGCCCCAGCATTTT. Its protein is CASSLQGSGNQPQHF.

The CDR3 nucleotides read TGTGCCAGCAGTCCTTTCCGCGGGACAGGTAACACCGGGGAGCTGTTTTTT. As protein: CASSPFRGTGNTGELFF. The chain employs TRBV27 and TRBJ2-2, with TRBD1 matching 8 bases. V lost 5 bases, J lost 2 bases, and 10 bases stayed unmatched. The CDR3 runs 17 residues. Per the germline V gene, CDR1 is MNHEY and CDR2 is SMNVEV (reference sequence).

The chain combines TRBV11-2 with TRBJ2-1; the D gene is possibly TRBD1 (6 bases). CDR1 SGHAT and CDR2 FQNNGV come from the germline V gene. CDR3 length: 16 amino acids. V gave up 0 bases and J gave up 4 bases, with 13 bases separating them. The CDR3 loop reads CASSLDLRGSYNEQFF. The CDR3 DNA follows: TGTGCCAGCAGCTTAGATCTAAGGGGGAGTTACAATGAGCAGTTCTTC.

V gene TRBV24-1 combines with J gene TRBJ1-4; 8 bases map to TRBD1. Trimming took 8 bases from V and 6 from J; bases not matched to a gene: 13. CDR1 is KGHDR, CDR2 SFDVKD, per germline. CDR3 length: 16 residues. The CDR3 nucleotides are TGTGCCACCACCTATCGCCCAGGGGGCGTGGATGAAAAACTGTTTTTT. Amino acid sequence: CATTYRPGGVDEKLFF.

The CDR3 DNA is TGTGCCAGTAGTGGGTGGGGTGCAGGGCAGCCCCAGCATTTT. It codes for CASSGWGAGQPQHF. This sequence joins TRBV19 and TRBJ1-5; D is perhaps TRBD1 (5 bases). This CDR3 has 14 residues. Per germline, CDR1 LNHDA and CDR2 SQIVND (reference sequence). V was cut by 5 bases and J by 7 bases, with 15 bases left in between.

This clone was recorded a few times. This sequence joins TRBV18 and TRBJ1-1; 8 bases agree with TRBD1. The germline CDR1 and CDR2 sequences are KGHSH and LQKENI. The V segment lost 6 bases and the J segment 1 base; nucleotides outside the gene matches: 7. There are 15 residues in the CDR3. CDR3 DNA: TGTGCCAGCTCCCCCCCCGGGACAGGGAACACTGAAGCTTTCTTT. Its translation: CASSPPGTGNTEAFF.

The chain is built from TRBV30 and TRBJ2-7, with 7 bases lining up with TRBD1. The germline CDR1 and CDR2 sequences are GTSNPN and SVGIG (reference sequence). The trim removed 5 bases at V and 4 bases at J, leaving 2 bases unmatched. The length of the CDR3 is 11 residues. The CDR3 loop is CAWGTAYEQYF. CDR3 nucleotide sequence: TGTGCCTGGGGGACAGCTTACGAGCAGTACTTC. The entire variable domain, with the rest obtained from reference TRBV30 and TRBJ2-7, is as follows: SQTIHQWPATLVQPVGSPLSLECTVEGTSNPNLYWYRQAAGRGLQLLFYSVGIGQISSEVPQNLSASRPQDRQFILSSKKLLLSDSGFYLCAWGTAYEQYFGPGTRLTVT.